One sample yielded the 3 T cell receptor beta chains listed below, sequenced in a study of T cell repertoires in cytomegalovirus infection. MiXCR, run by TCRdb on the reads, gives a single entry per CDR3 protein. The sample gives around 490,000 distinct CDR3 sequences, around a quarter of which show up once; around 14% is in the top ten. The sample was PBMCs. Receptors were obtained from a human donor in good health (CMV status not recorded). Some clones in this sample may be carry-over from other donors' samples.

This clonotype has just one count. This chain connects TRBV5-4 to TRBJ2-3; 8 nucleotides agree with TRBD2. Germline CDR1 and CDR2: SGHNT and YYREEE (reference sequence). The length of the CDR3 is 15 residues. J gave up 2 bases and V 4 bases, and 6 bases lay outside the gene matches. The CDR3 here is CASSPRGGYTDTQYF. CDR3 coding DNA: TGTGCCAGCAGCCCCCGGGGGGGGTACACAGATACGCAGTATTTT.

The chain couples TRBV19 to TRBJ2-3; tentative D call: TRBD2 (6 bases). Trimming shortened V by 10 bases and J by 2 bases, and 10 bases separated the two germline ends. Germline-derived CDR1 and CDR2 are LNHDA and SQIVND (reference sequence). The CDR3 totals 12 residues. The CDR3, as DNA: TGTGCCATTCGGGACTCCACAGATACGCAGTATTTT. It specifies CAIRDSTDTQYF.

The chain links TRBV13 to TRBJ2-1, with D possibly matching TRBD1 (6 bases). With 1 base removed from V and 3 bases from J, the gap between germline ends came to 13 bases. The CDR3 is made up of 16 amino acids. CDR1 is PRHDT, CDR2 FYEKMQ, per germline (reference sequence). As DNA, the CDR3 is TGTGCCAGCAGCTTAGTCCGGGACACTAACTACAATGAGCAGTTCTTC. It codes for CASSLVRDTNYNEQFF.